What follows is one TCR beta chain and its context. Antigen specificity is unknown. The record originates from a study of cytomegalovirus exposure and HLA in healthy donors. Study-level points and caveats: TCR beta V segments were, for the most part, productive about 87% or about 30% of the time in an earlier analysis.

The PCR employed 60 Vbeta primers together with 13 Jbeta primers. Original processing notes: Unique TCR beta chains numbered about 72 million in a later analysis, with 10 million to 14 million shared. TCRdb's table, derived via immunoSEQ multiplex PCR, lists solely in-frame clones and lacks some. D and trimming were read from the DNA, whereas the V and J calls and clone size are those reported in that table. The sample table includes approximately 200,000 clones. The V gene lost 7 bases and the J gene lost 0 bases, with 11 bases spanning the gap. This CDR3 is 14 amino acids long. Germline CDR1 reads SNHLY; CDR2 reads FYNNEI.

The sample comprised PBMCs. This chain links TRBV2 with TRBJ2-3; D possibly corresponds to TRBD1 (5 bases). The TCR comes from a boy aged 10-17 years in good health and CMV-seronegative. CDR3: CASIGRASTDTQYF. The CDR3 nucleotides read TGTGCCAGCATAGGCAGGGCAAGCACAGATACGCAGTATTTT.